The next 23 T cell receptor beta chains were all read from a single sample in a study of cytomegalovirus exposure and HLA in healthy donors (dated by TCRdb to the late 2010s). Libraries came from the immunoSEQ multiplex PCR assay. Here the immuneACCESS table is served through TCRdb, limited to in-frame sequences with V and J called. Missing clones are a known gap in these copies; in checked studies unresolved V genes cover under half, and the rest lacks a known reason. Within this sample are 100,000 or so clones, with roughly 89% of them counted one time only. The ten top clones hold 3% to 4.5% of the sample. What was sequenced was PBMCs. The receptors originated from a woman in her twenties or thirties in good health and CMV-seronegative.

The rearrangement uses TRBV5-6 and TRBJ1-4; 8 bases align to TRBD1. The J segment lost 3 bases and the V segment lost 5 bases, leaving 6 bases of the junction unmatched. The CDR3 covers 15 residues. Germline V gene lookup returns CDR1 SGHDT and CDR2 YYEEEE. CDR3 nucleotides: TGTGCCAGCAGAACTCAGGGGGCACCTAATGAAAAACTGTTTTTT. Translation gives CASRTQGAPNEKLFF.

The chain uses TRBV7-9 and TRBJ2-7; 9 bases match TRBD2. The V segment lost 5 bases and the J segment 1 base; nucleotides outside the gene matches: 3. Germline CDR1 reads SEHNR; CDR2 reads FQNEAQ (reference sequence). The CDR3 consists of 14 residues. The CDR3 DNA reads TGTGCCAGCAGCCGAGCGGGAGGTTCCTACGAGCAGTACTTC. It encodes CASSRAGGSYEQYF.

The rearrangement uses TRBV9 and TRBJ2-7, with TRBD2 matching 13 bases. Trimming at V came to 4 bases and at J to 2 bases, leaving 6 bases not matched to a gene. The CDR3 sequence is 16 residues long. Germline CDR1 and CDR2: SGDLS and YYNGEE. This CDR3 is CASSSGLAGDPYEQYF. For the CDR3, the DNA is TGTGCCAGCAGCTCAGGACTAGCGGGGGACCCCTACGAGCAGTACTTC. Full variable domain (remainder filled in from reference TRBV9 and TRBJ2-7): DSGVTQTPKHLITATGQRVTLRCSPRSGDLSVYWYQQSLDQGLQFLIQYYNGEERAKGNILERFSAQQFPDLHSELNLSSLELGDSALYFCASSSGLAGDPYEQYFGPGTRLTVT.

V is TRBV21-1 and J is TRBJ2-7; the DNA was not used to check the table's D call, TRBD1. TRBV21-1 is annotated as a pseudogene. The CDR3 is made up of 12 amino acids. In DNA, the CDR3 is TGTGCCAGCGCAGGGGGCCCCTACGAGCAGTACTTC. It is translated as CASAGGPYEQYF.

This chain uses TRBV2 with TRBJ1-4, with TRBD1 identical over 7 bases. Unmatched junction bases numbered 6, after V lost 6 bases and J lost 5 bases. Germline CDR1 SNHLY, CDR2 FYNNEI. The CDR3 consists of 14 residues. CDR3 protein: CASSTGTENEKLFF. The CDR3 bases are TGTGCCAGCAGCACCGGGACAGAAAATGAAAAACTGTTTTTT.

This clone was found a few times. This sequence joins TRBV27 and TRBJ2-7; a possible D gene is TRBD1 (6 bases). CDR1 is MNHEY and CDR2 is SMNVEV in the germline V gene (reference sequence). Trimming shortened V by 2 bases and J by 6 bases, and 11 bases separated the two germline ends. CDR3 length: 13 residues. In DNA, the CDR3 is TGTGCCAGCAGTTTAACAGGGAAAGGCGAGCAGTACTTC. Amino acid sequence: CASSLTGKGEQYF.

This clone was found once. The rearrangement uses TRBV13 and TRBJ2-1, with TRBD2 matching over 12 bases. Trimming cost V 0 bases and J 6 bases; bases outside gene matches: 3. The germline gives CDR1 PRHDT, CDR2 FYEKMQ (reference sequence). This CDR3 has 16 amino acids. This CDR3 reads CASSLGRLAGANEQFF. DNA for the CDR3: TGTGCCAGCAGCTTAGGTAGACTAGCGGGAGCCAATGAGCAGTTCTTC.

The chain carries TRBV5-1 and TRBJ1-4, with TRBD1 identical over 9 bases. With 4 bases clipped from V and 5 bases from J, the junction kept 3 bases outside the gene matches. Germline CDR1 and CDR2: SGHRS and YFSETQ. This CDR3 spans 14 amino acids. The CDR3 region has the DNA TGCGCCAGCAGCGTGGACAGGGGCAATGAAAAACTGTTTTTT. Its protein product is CASSVDRGNEKLFF.

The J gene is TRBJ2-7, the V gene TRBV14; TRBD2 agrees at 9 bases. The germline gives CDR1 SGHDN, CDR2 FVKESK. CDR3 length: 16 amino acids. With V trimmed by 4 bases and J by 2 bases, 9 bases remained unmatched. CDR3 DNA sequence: TGTGCCAGCAGCCGCCCGACTAGCGGAAAAGCCTACGAGCAGTACTTC. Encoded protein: CASSRPTSGKAYEQYF. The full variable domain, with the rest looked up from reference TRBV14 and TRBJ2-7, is EAGVTQFPSHSVIEKGQTVTLRCDPISGHDNLYWYRRVMGKEIKFLLHFVKESKQDESGMPNNRFLAERTGGTYSTLKVQPAELEDSGVYFCASSRPTSGKAYEQYFGPGTRLTVT.

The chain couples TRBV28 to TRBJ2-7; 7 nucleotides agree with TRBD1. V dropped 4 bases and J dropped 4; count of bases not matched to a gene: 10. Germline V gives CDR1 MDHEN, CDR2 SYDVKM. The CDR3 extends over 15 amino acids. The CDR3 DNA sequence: TGTGCCAGCAGTTCTCAAAGGGGGCCCCCTTACGAGCAGTACTTC. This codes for CASSSQRGPPYEQYF. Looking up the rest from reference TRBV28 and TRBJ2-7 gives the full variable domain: DVKVTQSSRYLVKRTGEKVFLECVQDMDHENMFWYRQDPGLGLRLIYFSYDVKMKEKGDIPEGYSVSREKKERFSLILESASTNQTSMYLCASSSQRGPPYEQYFGPGTRLTVT.

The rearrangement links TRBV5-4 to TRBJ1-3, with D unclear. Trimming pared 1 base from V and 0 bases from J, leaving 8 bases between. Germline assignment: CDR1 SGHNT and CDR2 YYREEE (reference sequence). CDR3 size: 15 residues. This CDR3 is CASSLPGSSGNTIYF. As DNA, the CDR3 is TGTGCCAGCAGCTTGCCAGGTTCCTCTGGAAACACCATATATTTT.

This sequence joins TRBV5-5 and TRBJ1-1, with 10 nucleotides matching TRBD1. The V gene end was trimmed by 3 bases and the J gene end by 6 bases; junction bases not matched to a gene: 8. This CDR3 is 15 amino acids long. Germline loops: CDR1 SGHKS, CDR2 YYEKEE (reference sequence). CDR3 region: CASSSTGTGEPEAFF. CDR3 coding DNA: TGTGCCAGCAGCTCTACCGGGACAGGGGAACCTGAAGCTTTCTTT. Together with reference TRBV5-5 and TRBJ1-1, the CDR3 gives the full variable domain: DAGVTQSPTHLIKTRGQQVTLRCSPISGHKSVSWYQQVLGQGPQFIFQYYEKEERGRGNFPDRFSARQFPNYSSELNVNALLLGDSALYLCASSSTGTGEPEAFFGQGTRLTVV.

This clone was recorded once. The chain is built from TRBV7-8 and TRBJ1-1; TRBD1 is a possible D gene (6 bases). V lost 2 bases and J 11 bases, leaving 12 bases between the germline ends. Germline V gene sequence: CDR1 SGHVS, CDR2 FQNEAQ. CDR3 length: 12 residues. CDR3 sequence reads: CASSLPGVGAFF. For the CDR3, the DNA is TGTGCCAGCAGCTTACCAGGGGTTGGGGCTTTCTTT.

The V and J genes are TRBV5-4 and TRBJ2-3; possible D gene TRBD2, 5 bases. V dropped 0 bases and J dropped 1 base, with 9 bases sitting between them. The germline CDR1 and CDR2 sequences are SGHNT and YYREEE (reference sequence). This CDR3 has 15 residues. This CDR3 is CASSLVSGRTDTQYF. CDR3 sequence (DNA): TGTGCCAGCAGCTTGGTCAGCGGTCGCACAGATACGCAGTATTTT.

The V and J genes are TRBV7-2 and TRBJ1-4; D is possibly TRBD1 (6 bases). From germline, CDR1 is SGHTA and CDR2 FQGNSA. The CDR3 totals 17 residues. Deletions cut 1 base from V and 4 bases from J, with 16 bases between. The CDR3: CASSLEPWTAGNEKLFF. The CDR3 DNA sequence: TGTGCCAGCAGCTTAGAACCCTGGACAGCCGGTAATGAAAAACTGTTTTTT.

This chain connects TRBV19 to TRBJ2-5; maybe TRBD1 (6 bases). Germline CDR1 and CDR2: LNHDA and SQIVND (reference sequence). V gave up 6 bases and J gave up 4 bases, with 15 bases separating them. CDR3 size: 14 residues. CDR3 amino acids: CASRETGPRETQYF. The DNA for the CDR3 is TGTGCCAGTAGGGAGACAGGTCCCCGAGAGACCCAGTACTTC.

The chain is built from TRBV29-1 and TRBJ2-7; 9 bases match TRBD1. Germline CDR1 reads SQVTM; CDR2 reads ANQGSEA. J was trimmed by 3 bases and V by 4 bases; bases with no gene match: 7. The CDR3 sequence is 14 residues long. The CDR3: CSVVVAGQGYEQYF. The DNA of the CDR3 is TGCAGCGTTGTAGTTGCGGGACAGGGCTACGAGCAGTACTTC.

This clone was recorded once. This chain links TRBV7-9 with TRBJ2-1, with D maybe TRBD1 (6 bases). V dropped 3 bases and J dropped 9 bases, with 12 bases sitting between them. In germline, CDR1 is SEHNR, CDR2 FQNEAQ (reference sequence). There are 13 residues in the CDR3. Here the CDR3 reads CASSLQQGAEQFF. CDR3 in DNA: TGTGCCAGCAGCTTGCAACAGGGCGCTGAGCAGTTCTTC.

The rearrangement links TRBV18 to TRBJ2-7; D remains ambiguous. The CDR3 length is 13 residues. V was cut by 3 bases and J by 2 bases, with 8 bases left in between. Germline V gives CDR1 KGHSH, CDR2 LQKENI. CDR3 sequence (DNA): TGTGCCAGCTCACCTCGTGACACCTACGAGCAGTACTTC. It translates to CASSPRDTYEQYF. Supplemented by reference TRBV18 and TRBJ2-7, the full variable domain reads NAGVMQNPRHLVRRRGQEARLRCSPMKGHSHVYWYRQLPEEGLKFMVYLQKENIIDESGMPKERFSAEFPKEGPSILRIQQVVRGDSAAYFCASSPRDTYEQYFGPGTRLTVT.

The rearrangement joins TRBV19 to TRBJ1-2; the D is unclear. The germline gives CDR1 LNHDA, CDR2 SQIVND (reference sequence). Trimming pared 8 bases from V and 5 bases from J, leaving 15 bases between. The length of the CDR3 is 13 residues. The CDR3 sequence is CASLKRRGYGYTF. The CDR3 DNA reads TGTGCCAGTCTCAAACGGCGAGGGTATGGCTACACCTTC.

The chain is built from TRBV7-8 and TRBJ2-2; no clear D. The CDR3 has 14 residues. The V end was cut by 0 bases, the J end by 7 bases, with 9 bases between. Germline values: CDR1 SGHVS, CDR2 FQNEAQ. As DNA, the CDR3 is TGTGCCAGCAGCTTAGCTGCGGTTCTCGGGGAGCTGTTTTTT. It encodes CASSLAAVLGELFF.

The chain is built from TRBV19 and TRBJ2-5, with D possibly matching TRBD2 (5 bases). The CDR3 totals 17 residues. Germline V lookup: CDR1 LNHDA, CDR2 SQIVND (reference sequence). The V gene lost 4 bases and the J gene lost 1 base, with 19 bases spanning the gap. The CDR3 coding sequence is TGTGCCAGTAGTACCCGATCTGTAGCGACCCCCCAAGAGACCCAGTACTTC. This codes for CASSTRSVATPQETQYF.

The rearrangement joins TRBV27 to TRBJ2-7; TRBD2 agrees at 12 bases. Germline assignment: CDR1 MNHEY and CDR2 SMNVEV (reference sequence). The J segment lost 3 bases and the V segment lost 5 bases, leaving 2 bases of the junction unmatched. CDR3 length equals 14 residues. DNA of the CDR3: TGTGCCAGCAGTGCGACTAGCGGGGGCTACGAGCAGTACTTC. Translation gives CASSATSGGYEQYF.